This entry lists 7 T cell receptor beta chains sequenced from one sample in a study of OX40 agonist ivuxolimab in advanced cancers. The assay was immunoSEQ multiplex PCR, and TCRdb's table has in-frame clones only and misses some. The profile shows tens of thousands of clones, 94% of them singletons. The sample in question was CD4+ or CD8+ T cells sorted from blood, obtained in a trial of the OX40 agonist ivuxolimab. These receptors came from an adult with an advanced solid tumor such as melanoma, head and neck, liver or kidney cancer.

The CDR3 here is CASSTGQGVYEQYF. The CDR3 DNA reads TGTGCCAGCAGCACGGGACAGGGGGTTTACGAGCAGTACTTC. This sequence joins TRBV13 and TRBJ2-7, with TRBD1 matching 11 bases. The CDR3 totals 14 residues. Per germline, CDR1 PRHDT and CDR2 FYEKMQ (reference sequence). Unmatched junction bases numbered 4, after V lost 5 bases and J lost 4 bases.

This clone was seen a single time. The chain links TRBV7-9 to TRBJ1-2, with a weak D call TRBD1 (5 bases). This CDR3 region has 14 residues. V was clipped by 5 bases and J by 7 bases, with 17 bases between them. Germline lookup yields CDR1 SEHNR and CDR2 FQNEAQ (reference sequence). The CDR3 reads CASSLGRGDFGYTF. The DNA for the CDR3 is TGTGCCAGCAGCCTGGGGCGAGGGGACTTTGGCTACACCTTC.

J is TRBJ1-1 and V is TRBV27; 7 bases agree with TRBD1. The CDR3 contains 14 residues. V gave up 3 bases and J gave up 1 base; unmatched junction bases: 2. Germline V lookup: CDR1 MNHEY, CDR2 SMNVEV (reference sequence). The CDR3 bases are TGTGCCAGCAGTTTGGGGGACAGGAACACTGAAGCTTTCTTT. Its protein product is CASSLGDRNTEAFF.

The rearrangement links TRBV6-1 to TRBJ2-2; D unclear. Germline assignment: CDR1 MNHNS and CDR2 SASEGT. This CDR3 is built from 11 residues. Trimming left V 5 bases short and J 8 bases short, with 6 bases between. The CDR3 bases are TGTGCCAGCAGTCCTACAGGGGAGCTGTTTTTT. It yields the protein CASSPTGELFF.

This clone was recorded a few times. The gene calls are TRBV29-1 and TRBJ2-5; the D call may be TRBD1 or TRBD2 (5 bases each). The length of the CDR3 is 17 residues. V lost 5 bases and J lost 4, with 26 bases in between. The germline gives CDR1 SQVTM, CDR2 ANQGSEA. CDR3 sequence reads: CSVRPNPRDLRVETQYF. The CDR3, as DNA: TGCAGCGTTAGACCCAACCCTCGGGACCTAAGGGTAGAGACCCAGTACTTC.

This clone was observed a handful of times. V usage is TRBV4-2 and J usage is TRBJ2-3; possibly TRBD2 for D (6 bases). The CDR3 is 15 residues long. CDR1 and CDR2 from the germline V gene are LGHNA and YNFKEQ. Trimming took 4 bases from V and 1 from J, leaving 12 bases between them. Written as DNA, the CDR3 is TGTGCCAGCAGCCCTCGGGAGAGGGGCACAGATACGCAGTATTTT. This translates into CASSPRERGTDTQYF.

The chain recombines TRBV27 with TRBJ2-7; tentative D call: TRBD2 (5 bases). V was shortened by 0 bases and J by 3 bases, with 6 bases between the two germline ends. CDR3 length: 13 residues. Germline V CDR1 and CDR2: MNHEY, SMNVEV (reference sequence). The CDR3 reads CASSLSGGYEQYF. The DNA for the CDR3 is TGTGCCAGCAGTTTATCCGGAGGCTACGAGCAGTACTTC.